Sequencing of this T cell receptor beta chain was carried out in a study of blood T cell repertoires in COVID-19. The protocol was immunoSEQ multiplex PCR, while the TCRdb copy is restricted to in-frame clones and leaves out a portion. Of 55,000 to 80,000 clones in the sample, roughly 86% are singletons; the top ten hold around 30%. CDR1 is SGHVS and CDR2 is FQNEAQ in the germline V gene. The junction had 7 bases not matched to a gene; V was cut back by 1 base and J by 1 base. The CDR3 covers 19 residues. V is TRBV7-8 and J is TRBJ2-3; 14 positions agree with TRBD2. This sequence originates from a man aged 50-59 years with acute or convalescent COVID-19. Sequencing used peripheral blood. Here the CDR3 reads CASSLVGTSGGSRTDTQYF. Here the CDR3 DNA reads TGTGCCAGCAGCTTAGTCGGGACTAGCGGGGGCTCTCGCACAGATACGCAGTATTTT.